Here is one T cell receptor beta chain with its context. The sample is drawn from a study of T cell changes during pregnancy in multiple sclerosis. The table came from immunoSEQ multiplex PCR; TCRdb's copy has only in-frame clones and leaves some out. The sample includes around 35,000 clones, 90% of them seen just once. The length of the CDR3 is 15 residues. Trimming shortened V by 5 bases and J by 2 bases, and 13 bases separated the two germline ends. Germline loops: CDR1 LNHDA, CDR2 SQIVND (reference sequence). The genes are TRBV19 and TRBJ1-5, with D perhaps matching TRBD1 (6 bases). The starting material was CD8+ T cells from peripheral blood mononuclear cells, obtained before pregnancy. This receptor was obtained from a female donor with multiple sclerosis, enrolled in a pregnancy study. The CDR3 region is CASSEQGSRNQPQHF. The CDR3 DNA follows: TGTGCCAGTAGTGAACAGGGTAGTCGCAATCAGCCCCAGCATTTT.